This T cell receptor (beta chain) was captured in a study of regulatory T cells in long-lasting Graves disease (dated by TCRdb to 2020 to 2022). The study in broad terms: Antithyroid drugs had been taken for less than 3 months by newly diagnosed Graves' disease patients. A total of around 35 samples underwent TCR sequencing: around 13 from persistent and approximately 20 from newly diagnosed Graves' disease patients. Patients with persistent Graves' disease were compared with patients with newly diagnosed Graves' disease using TCR sequencing and RNA sequencing of peripheral blood. The study took place in China and was registered as a clinical trial. The paper as a whole reports these results and caveats: Patients with persistent disease shared more public clonotypes (fewer than 3,000) than newly diagnosed patients did (around 980). Only the TCR beta chain was sequenced and analyzed. The authors acknowledged the small sample size as a limitation that may reduce accuracy. Compared with newly diagnosed patients, persistent Graves' disease patients had lower TCR Shannon entropy and fewer highly expanded clones, which suggests clonal expansion. Persistent disease showed preferential use of TRBV28, TRBJ1-2 and TRBJ2-5, whereas newly diagnosed disease favored TRBV20-1 and TRBJ2-1. Only peripheral blood was studied, because thyroid tissue, the primary lesion, was inaccessible.

The method behind the library was multiplex PCR. Sequencing was carried out with an Illumina HiSeq 4000. TCR beta libraries were built with iRepertoire HTBI primers and Arm-PCR amplification of CDR3 regions. Gel purification was performed on PCR products prior to sequencing. The authors' pipeline ran thus. A total of roughly 58 TRBV and approximately 13 TRBJ segments were identified across samples and were used for gene usage analysis of CDR3 amino acid clonotypes. Filtered high-quality paired reads were merged into contigs using COPE and FqMerger. BLAST was used to align contigs to IMGT TRBV, TRBD and TRBJ reference genes, and CDR3 was defined according to IMGT. Any clonotype with a frequency above 0.1% was classified as a highly expanded clone. Shannon entropy served as the measure of repertoire diversity, while the Gini coefficient captured V-J evenness. A clonotype found in more than one individual was treated as public. TCRdb took the public reads, trimmed them with fastp at Q25, ran MiXCR for clone calling and kept in-frame beta chains. Each CDR3 protein appears once, grouped with its most common genes and DNA. The V and J calls follow TCRdb's processing rather than the paper's. Here the sample has 600,000 to 650,000 distinct CDR3 sequences; under 20% occur a single time. Roughly 18% of the sample belongs to the ten largest clones.

The CDR3 contains 15 residues, cysteine and phenylalanine counted. Only the CDR3 region is kept as DNA, spanning 45 bases read in frame from base 1. CDR1 and CDR2 were assigned from the germline V gene as SGHRS and YFSETQ. Per the publication, the time point label means: newly diagnosed GD, antithyroid drugs for less than 3 months. RNA was extracted from PBMCs in TRIzol for both TCR sequencing and RNA sequencing. The diagnosis of Graves' disease followed American Thyroid Association guidelines. Patients for the study were recruited at an endocrinology department in Xi'an, China. From each patient, about 9.7 milliliters of peripheral blood was collected into an EDTA anticoagulant tube. PBMCs were isolated by Ficoll Paque Plus density gradient separation without further T cell sorting. An Agilent 2100 Bioanalyzer and agarose gel were used to assess RNA quality, and a NanoDrop 2000 was used to measure RNA concentration.

This clonotype was observed many times. It has no known antigen specificity. Sequence at one end of the junction differs from germline and may be a read error. These data also featured in a second study, about T cells in Graves' hyperthyroidism and ophthalmopathy. As that second study puts it: A patient counted as having stable Graves' hyperthyroidism if no progression to ophthalmopathy occurred over 18 months of follow-up. The hyperthyroidism patients were between 18 and 65 years old and newly diagnosed, with a disease duration of less than 2 months. Exclusion was applied to patients with uncontrolled infections, other autoimmune diseases, pregnancy or lactation. Diagnoses relied on clinical symptoms, serum thyroxine and TRAb, thyroid ultrasound and orbital computed tomography. A first-round RT-PCR of the TCR CDR3 used the HTBI primer set with the Qiagen OneStep RT-PCR kit. Blood samples also contained most of the expanded thyroid clonotypes (frequency above 0.001), which suggests that blood repertoires may reflect thyroid immune responses. A model built on a 13 V-J signature distinguished ophthalmopathy from stable hyperthyroidism, reaching 87.88% sensitivity and around 81% specificity in cross-validation and 80%/75% in testing. In validation, the model predicted progression to ophthalmopathy with 55% to 71% sensitivity and over 72% specificity, a median of roughly seven months before onset. A discovery cohort of about a hundred patients, 43 with Graves' ophthalmopathy and approximately 57 with stable Graves' hyperthyroidism, was used to find distinguishing TCR V-J signatures. Prospective prediction of ophthalmopathy was tested in an independent validation cohort of 18 to 20 hyperthyroidism patients and 15 to 17 patients who later progressed to ophthalmopathy. The 100 or so discovery patients were divided at random into training and test sets in a 7:3 ratio. In six Graves' hyperthyroidism patients, the study also compared T-cell repertoires from thyroid tissue with T-cell repertoires from blood. Once sampling was done, hyperthyroidism patients were given methimazole at a starting dose of 30 mg daily, whereas ophthalmopathy patients were given high-dose intravenous methylprednisolone. Libraries were constructed in a second round of multiplex PCR, after which size selection and purification were performed. Libraries were sequenced paired-end with 100 bp reads on an Illumina HiSeq2000. Raw data were processed with SOAPnuke, discarding reads with adapters, uncalled bases, mean Phred below 15, or no exact constant-primer or identifier match. COPE v1.2.5 was used to merge high-quality paired reads, and clonotypes were defined as unique nucleotide sequences. MiTCR v1.1 was used to align clonotypes to the IMGT TRBV, TRBD and TRBJ reference segments. Analysis was restricted to V-J combinations with a frequency above 0.0001, which covered about 99% of repertoires. A TCS score was defined as the ratio between F50 (clonal expansion) and ExV (chaos), using BLOSUM62-based TCRdist between CDR3 peptides within each V-J. Welch's t-statistics and random forest reduced 500 to 550 V-J features to roughly 13, which were used in a naive Bayes classifier (R e1071). No statistical method was used to fix the sample size in advance, and group allocation was not hidden from the investigators. TCR Vbeta CDR3 sequencing of 130 to 150 peripheral blood samples (43 ophthalmopathy, 75 hyperthyroidism and roughly 17 progressor patients) is reported in the paper.

The sequences come from peripheral blood mononuclear cells (PBMCs), collected at new diagnosis, from a patient treated with antithyroid drugs. The sequence joins TRBV5-1 to TRBJ1-4, and possibly TRBD1, on 6 matching bases. This clonotype was obtained from a woman aged 30 to 39 with Graves disease. Donor details come from another sample of the same person, matched by shared clones. Here is the DNA: TGTGCCAGCAGCCTCGAGGGGGCAACTAATGAAAAACTGTTTTTT. This sequence encodes CASSLEGATNEKLFF.